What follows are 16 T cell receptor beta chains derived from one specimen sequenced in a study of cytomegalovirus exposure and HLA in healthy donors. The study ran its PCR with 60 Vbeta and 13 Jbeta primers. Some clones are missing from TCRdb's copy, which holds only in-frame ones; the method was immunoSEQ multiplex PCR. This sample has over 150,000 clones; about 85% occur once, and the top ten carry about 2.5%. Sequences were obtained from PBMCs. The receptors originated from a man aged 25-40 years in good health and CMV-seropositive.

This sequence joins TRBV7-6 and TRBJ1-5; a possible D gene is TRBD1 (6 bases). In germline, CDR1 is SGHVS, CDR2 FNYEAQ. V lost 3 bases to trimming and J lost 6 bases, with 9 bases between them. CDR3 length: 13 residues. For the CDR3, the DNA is TGTGCCAGCAGCTTGGCCAGGGGTCAGCCCCAGCATTTT. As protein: CASSLARGQPQHF.

CDR3 DNA sequence: TGTGCCAGCAGCAAGCGTTCAGGGGTGGGCGGCTACACCTTC. Its protein is CASSKRSGVGGYTF. The V and J genes are TRBV7-2 and TRBJ1-2, with TRBD1 as a possible D gene (6 bases). V dropped 5 bases and J dropped 8 bases, with 18 bases sitting between them. CDR3 length: 14 residues. Germline lookup yields CDR1 SGHTA and CDR2 FQGNSA.

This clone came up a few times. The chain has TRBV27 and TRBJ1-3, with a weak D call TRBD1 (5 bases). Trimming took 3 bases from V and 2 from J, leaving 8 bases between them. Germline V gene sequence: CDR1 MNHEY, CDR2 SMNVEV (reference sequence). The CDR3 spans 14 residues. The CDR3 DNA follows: TGTGCCAGCAGTTTCGGAGGGGCTGGAAACACCATATATTTT. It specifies CASSFGGAGNTIYF.

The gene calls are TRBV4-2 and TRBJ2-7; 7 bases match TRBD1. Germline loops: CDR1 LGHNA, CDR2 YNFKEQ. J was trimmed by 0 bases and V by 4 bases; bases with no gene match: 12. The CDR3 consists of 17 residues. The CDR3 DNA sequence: TGTGCCAGCAGCCCCTCAGTGACAGGGAGTAACTCCTACGAGCAGTACGTC. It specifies CASSPSVTGSNSYEQYV.

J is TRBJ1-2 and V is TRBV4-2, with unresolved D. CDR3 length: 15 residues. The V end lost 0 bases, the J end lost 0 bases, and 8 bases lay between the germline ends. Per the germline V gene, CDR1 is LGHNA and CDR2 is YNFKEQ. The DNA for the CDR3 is TGTGCCAGCAGCCAAGAAAGCGGGGCTAACTATGGCTACACCTTC. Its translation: CASSQESGANYGYTF.

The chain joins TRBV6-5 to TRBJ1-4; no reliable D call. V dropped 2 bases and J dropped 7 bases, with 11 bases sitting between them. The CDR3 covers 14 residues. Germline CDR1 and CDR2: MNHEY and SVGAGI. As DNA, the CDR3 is TGTGCCAGCAGTTACAATCGGGGAACTGAAAAACTGTTTTTT. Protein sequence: CASSYNRGTEKLFF.

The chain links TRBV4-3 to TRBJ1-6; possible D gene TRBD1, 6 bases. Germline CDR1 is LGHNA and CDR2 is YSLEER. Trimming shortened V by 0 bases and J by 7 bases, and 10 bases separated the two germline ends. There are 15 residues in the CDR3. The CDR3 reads CASSQDRTVNSPLHF. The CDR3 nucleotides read TGCGCCAGCAGCCAAGATCGGACAGTGAATTCACCCCTCCACTTT.

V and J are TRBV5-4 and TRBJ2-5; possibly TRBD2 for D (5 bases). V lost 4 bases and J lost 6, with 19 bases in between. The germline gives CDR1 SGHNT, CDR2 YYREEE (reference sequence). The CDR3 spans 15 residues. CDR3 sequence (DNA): TGTGCCAGCAGCCCCCTTTCTGCGGGCCGACAGACCCAGTACTTC. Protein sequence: CASSPLSAGRQTQYF.

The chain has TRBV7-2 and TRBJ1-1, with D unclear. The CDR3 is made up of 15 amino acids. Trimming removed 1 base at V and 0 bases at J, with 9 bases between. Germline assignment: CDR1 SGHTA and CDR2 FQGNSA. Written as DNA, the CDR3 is TGTGCCAGCAGCTTAGAAGGAGTAGTGAACACTGAAGCTTTCTTT. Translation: CASSLEGVVNTEAFF.

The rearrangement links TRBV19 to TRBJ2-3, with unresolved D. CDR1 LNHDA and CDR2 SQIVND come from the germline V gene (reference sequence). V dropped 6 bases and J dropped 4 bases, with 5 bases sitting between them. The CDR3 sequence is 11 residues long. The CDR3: CASRESDTQYF. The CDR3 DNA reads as TGTGCCAGTAGGGAGTCAGATACGCAGTATTTT.

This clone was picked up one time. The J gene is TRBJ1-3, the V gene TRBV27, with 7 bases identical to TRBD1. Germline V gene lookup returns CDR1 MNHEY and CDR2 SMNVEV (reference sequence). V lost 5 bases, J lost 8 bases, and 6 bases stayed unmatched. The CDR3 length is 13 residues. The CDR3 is CASSDRAGYTIYF. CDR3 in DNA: TGTGCCAGCAGTGACAGGGCTGGTTACACCATATATTTT.

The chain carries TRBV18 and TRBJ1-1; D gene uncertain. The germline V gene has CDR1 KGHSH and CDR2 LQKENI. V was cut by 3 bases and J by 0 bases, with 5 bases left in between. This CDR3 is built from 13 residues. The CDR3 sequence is CASSPYMNTEAFF. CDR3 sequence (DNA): TGTGCCAGCTCACCCTATATGAACACTGAAGCTTTCTTT.

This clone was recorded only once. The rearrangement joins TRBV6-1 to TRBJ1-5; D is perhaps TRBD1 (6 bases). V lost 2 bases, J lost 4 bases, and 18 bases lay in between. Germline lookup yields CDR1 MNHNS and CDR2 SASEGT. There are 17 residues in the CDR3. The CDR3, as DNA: TGTGCCAGCAGTGAAAGGTTACTGGGCAGGGGAAATCAGCCCCAGCATTTT. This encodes CASSERLLGRGNQPQHF.

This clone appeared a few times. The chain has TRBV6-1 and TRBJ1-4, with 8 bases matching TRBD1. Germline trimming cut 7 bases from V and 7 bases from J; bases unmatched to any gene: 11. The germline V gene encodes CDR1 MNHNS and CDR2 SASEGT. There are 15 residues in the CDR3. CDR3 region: CASIPGTGGAEKLFF. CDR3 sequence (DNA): TGTGCCAGCATCCCCGGGACAGGAGGGGCTGAAAAACTGTTTTTT.

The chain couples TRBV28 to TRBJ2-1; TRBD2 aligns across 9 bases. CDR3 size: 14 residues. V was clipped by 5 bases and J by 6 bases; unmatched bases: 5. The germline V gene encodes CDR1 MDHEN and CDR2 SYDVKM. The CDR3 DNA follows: TGTGCCAGCAGTGAGCTAGCGGGATTCAATGAGCAGTTCTTC. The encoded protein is CASSELAGFNEQFF.

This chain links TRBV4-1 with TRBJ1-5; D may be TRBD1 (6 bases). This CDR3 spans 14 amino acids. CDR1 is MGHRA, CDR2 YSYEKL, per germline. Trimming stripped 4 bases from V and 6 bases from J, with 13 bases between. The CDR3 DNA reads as TGCGCCAGCAGCCCTAAGGCAGGGGTTCAGCCCCAGCATTTT. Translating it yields CASSPKAGVQPQHF.